What follows describes a single T cell receptor (beta chain). The data originate from a study of blood T cell repertoires in COVID-19. Profiled with immunoSEQ multiplex PCR; TCRdb holds only in-frame clones, not every one. The sample has 90,000 to 120,000 clones, around 80% seen once. Losses at the gene ends were 6 bases for V and 6 bases for J; bases not matched to a gene: 5. The germline V gene has CDR1 MNHEY and CDR2 SVGAGI. CDR3 length: 13 residues. The sequence derives from a man between 70 and 80 years old with acute or convalescent COVID-19. The specimen sequenced was peripheral blood. The rearrangement links TRBV6-5 to TRBJ1-3; 7 bases align to TRBD1. Here the CDR3 DNA reads TGTGCCAGCAGGACGACAGGGACAAACACCATATATTTT. Translated, it gives CASRTTGTNTIYF.